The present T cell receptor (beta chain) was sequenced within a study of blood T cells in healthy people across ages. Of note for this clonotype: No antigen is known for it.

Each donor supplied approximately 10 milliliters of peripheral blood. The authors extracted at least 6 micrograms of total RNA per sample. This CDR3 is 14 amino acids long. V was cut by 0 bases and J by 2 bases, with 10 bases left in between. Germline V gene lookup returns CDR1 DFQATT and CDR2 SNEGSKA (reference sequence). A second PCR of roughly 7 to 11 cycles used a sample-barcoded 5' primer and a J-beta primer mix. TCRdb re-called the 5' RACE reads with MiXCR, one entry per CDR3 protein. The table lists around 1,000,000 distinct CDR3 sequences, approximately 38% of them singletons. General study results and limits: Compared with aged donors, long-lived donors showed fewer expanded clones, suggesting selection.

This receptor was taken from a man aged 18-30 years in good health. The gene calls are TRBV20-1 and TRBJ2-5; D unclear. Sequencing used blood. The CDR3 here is CSARDQNRQETQYF. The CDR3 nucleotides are TGCAGTGCTAGAGATCAAAACAGACAAGAGACCCAGTACTTC.